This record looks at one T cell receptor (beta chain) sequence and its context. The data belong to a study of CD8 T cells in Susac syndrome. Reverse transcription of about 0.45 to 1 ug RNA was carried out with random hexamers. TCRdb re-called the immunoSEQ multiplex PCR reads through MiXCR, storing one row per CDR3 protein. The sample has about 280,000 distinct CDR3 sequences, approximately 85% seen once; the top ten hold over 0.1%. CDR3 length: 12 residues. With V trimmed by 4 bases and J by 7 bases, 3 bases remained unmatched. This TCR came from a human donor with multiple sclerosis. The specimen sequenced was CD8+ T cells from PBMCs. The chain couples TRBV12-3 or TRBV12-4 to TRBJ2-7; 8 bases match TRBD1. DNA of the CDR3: TGTGCCAGCAGTTCCACAGGGGGTGAGCAGTACTTC. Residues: CASSSTGGEQYF.